The 16 T cell receptor beta chains below were found in one sample sequenced in a study of T cells in Graves' hyperthyroidism and ophthalmopathy. Amplified TCR beta CDR3 regions came from RNA transcripts. Using the HTBI primer set, a first-round RT-PCR was run on the TCR CDR3. TCRdb called the multiplex PCR reads again in MiXCR, with one record for every CDR3 protein. The table has approximately 640,000 distinct CDR3 sequences, around a sixth seen once; the top ten hold about 16%. What was sequenced was blood. The receptors derive from a man aged 45-65 years with Graves' hyperthyroidism.

The rearrangement joins TRBV19 to TRBJ1-6; 8 nucleotides match TRBD1. Trimming cost V 9 bases and J 8 bases; bases outside gene matches: 9. CDR1 is LNHDA, CDR2 SQIVND, per germline (reference sequence). The CDR3 is 14 residues long. The CDR3 nucleotides read TGTGCCAGCGATGCCACAGGGGGTTATTCACCCCTCCACTTT. Translation gives CASDATGGYSPLHF.

This clonotype was counted many times. The chain couples TRBV7-2 to TRBJ2-7, with unresolved D. V dropped 4 bases and J dropped 0 bases, with 16 bases sitting between them. Germline V gene sequence: CDR1 SGHTA, CDR2 FQGNSA. There are 16 residues in the CDR3. The CDR3 sequence is CASSSEEKWGSYEQYF. As DNA, the CDR3 is TGTGCCAGCAGCTCCGAGGAGAAATGGGGCTCCTACGAGCAGTACTTC.

This clonotype was seen repeatedly, ten times or more. The chain links TRBV19 to TRBJ1-6, with a weak D call TRBD1 (5 bases). Trimming pared 5 bases from V and 5 bases from J, leaving 10 bases between. This CDR3 spans 14 amino acids. Germline loops: CDR1 LNHDA, CDR2 SQIVND (reference sequence). CDR3 sequence reads: CASSVGTDNSPLHF. The CDR3 DNA is TGTGCCAGTAGTGTCGGGACGGATAATTCACCCCTCCACTTT.

In the case of this clonotype: A much larger clone sits a single nucleotide away, making a read error possible. The chain couples TRBV28 to TRBJ2-1; D perhaps matches TRBD2 (5 bases). Germline lookup yields CDR1 MDHEN and CDR2 SYDVKM. Trimming took 5 bases from V and 0 from J, leaving 14 bases between them. The CDR3 is made up of 16 amino acids. The CDR3 DNA reads as TGTGCCAGCAGTCCTAGCTCCCGGGTCTCCTACAATGAGCAGTTCTTC. It specifies CASSPSSRVSYNEQFF.

V usage is TRBV20-1 and J usage is TRBJ2-1, with D maybe TRBD1 (6 bases). The CDR3 is 15 amino acids. The V gene's germline CDR1 is DFQATT and CDR2 SNEGSKA (reference sequence). V dropped 5 bases and J dropped 6 bases, with 20 bases sitting between them. The CDR3 protein is CSAGDRDRGGNEQFF. CDR3 coding DNA: TGCAGTGCTGGGGACCGGGACCGAGGGGGCAATGAGCAGTTCTTC.

The chain couples TRBV6-1 to TRBJ2-2, with D perhaps TRBD1 or TRBD2 (5 bases each). V lost 6 bases and J lost 6, with 23 bases in between. The CDR3 contains 17 residues. Germline CDR1 is MNHNS and CDR2 is SASEGT. CDR3 nucleotide sequence: TGTGCCAGCAGCCTACTTTTGGGGACCCCTAAACCCGGGGAGCTGTTTTTT. This sequence encodes CASSLLLGTPKPGELFF.

The J gene is TRBJ2-5, the V gene TRBV11-2; TRBD2 is a possible D gene (6 bases). Germline V lookup: CDR1 SGHAT, CDR2 FQNNGV. V was shortened by 5 bases and J by 3 bases, with 13 bases between the two germline ends. There are 14 residues in the CDR3. CDR3 amino acids: CASSHGRGKETQYF. The CDR3 DNA reads as TGTGCCAGCAGCCACGGACGGGGGAAAGAGACCCAGTACTTC. The full variable domain, completed using reference TRBV11-2 and TRBJ2-5, is EAGVAQSPRYKIIEKRQSVAFWCNPISGHATLYWYQQILGQGPKLLIQFQNNGVVDDSQLPKDRFSAERLKGVDSTLKIQPAKLEDSAVYLCASSHGRGKETQYFGPGTRLLVL.

CDR3 nucleotides: TGCGCCAGCAGCCAACTTAGATCTCGGAGTGAGCAGTTCTTC. Translated, it gives CASSQLRSRSEQFF. The chain combines TRBV4-1 with TRBJ2-1; D remains ambiguous. CDR1 is MGHRA and CDR2 is YSYEKL in the germline V gene. This CDR3 has 14 residues. V was clipped by 2 bases and J by 9 bases, with 14 bases between them.

V gene TRBV7-9 combines with J gene TRBJ2-7; 12 bases line up with TRBD2. The germline V gene has CDR1 SEHNR and CDR2 FQNEAQ (reference sequence). V was clipped by 6 bases and J by 6 bases; unmatched bases: 24. There are 20 residues in the CDR3. Here the CDR3 DNA reads TGTGCCAGCAGTCCTCACCCATTATCTAGCGGGAGGGCTAGACATCTCGAGCAGTACTTC. Its protein product is CASSPHPLSSGRARHLEQYF.

In its sample, this clonotype was seen a few times. The chain couples TRBV9 to TRBJ2-1, with D possibly matching TRBD2 (6 bases). V dropped 6 bases and J dropped 8 bases, with 21 bases sitting between them. The CDR3 sequence is 15 residues long. In germline, CDR1 is SGDLS, CDR2 YYNGEE. Written as DNA, the CDR3 is TGTGCCAGCACCCCCCAGAGCAGATGGGGGGATGAGCAGTTCTTC. It codes for CASTPQSRWGDEQFF.

This clonotype came up many times. The V gene is TRBV7-2, the J gene TRBJ2-3; no definite D call. The CDR3 totals 15 residues. V shed 0 bases and J shed 0 bases, with 7 bases lying between them. Germline values: CDR1 SGHTA, CDR2 FQGNSA. This chain's CDR3 is CASSLATYSTDTQYF. The CDR3 DNA is TGTGCCAGCAGCTTAGCGACTTATAGCACAGATACGCAGTATTTT.

This clonotype was detected a few times. This chain joins TRBV24-1 and TRBJ2-5, with TRBD1 identical over 9 bases. Germline CDR1 is KGHDR and CDR2 is SFDVKD. V gave up 4 bases and J gave up 5 bases; unmatched junction bases: 4. The CDR3 totals 14 residues. CDR3 nucleotides: TGTGCCACCAGTGACACCGGGACAGGGGAGACCCAGTACTTC. It yields the protein CATSDTGTGETQYF.

The V call is TRBV10-3, the J call TRBJ1-1; a weak D match, TRBD1 (5 bases). Germline V gene lookup returns CDR1 ENHRY and CDR2 SYGVKD. Trimming cost V 6 bases and J 7 bases, with 18 bases left between them. The CDR3 has 14 residues. The CDR3 loop is CAISGDRKDYEAFF. CDR3 DNA sequence: TGTGCCATCAGCGGCGACAGAAAAGATTATGAAGCTTTCTTT.

This clonotype was detected only a few times. V gene TRBV6-9 combines with J gene TRBJ1-1, with D possibly matching TRBD1 (5 bases). This CDR3 is 14 amino acids long. Germline V gene data show CDR1 as MNHGY and CDR2 as SVAAGI. The V end was cut by 3 bases, the J end by 4 bases, with 12 bases between. CDR3 nucleotide sequence: TGTGCCAGCAGTTACCCACGGGGGAGCACTGAAGCTTTCTTT. It encodes CASSYPRGSTEAFF.

As concerns this clonotype: This may come from a read error, since a much larger clone is one base off. The CDR3: CSVERVAGGRNGQFF. For the CDR3, the DNA is TGCAGCGTTGAAAGGGTAGCGGGAGGGCGGAATGGGCAGTTCTTC. J is TRBJ2-1 and V is TRBV29-1; 11 bases are shared with TRBD2. The CDR3 sequence is 15 residues long. The germline CDR1 and CDR2 sequences are SQVTM and ANQGSEA.

There are many counts of this clonotype. The chain couples TRBV11-2 to TRBJ2-7, with unresolved D. V gave up 2 bases and J gave up 3 bases, with 8 bases separating them. CDR1 SGHAT and CDR2 FQNNGV come from the germline V gene. The CDR3 totals 13 residues. The CDR3 loop is CASSLQDLYEQYF. The CDR3 nucleotides are TGTGCCAGCAGCTTACAGGACCTCTACGAGCAGTACTTC.